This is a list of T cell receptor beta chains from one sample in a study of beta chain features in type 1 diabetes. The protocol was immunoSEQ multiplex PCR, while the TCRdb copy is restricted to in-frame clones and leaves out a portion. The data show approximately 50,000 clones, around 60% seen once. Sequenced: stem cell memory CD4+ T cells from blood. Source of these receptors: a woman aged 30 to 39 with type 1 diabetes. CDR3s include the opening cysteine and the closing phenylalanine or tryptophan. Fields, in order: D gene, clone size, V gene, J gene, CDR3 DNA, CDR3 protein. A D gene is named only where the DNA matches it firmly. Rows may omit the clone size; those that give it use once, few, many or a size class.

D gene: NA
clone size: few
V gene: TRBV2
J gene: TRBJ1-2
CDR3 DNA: TGTGCCAGCAGTGAATCGACAGCTGGGGGCTACACCTTC
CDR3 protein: CASSESTAGGYTF

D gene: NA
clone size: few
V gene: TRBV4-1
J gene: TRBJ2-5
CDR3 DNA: TGCGCCAGCAGCCCCCTCGAGGACAGCTTCTTGAAGGGCCAGGAGACCCAGTACTTC
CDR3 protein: CASSPLEDSFLKGQETQYF

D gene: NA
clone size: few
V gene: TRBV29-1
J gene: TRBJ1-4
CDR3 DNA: TGCAGCGTTGAAGATAGGGGTGCAACTAATGAAAAACTGTTTTTT
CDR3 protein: CSVEDRGATNEKLFF

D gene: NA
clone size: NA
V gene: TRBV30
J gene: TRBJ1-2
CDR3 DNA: TGTGCCTGGAGTGTAGTCGCGGATGGCTACACCTTC
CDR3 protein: CAWSVVADGYTF

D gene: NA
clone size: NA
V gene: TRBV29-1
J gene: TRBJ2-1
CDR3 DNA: TGCAGCGTTGCACCGGGACTTCCAAACAATGAGCAGTTCTTC
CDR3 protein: CSVAPGLPNNEQFF

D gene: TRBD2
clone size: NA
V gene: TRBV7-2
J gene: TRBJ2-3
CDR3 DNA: TGTGCCAGCAGTTCCGGACTAGCCTTGGATACGCAGTATTTT
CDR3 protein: CASSSGLALDTQYF

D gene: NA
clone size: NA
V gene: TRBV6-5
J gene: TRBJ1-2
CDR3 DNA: TGTGCCAGCAAGCGGTCACAGGGAAGCTACACCTTC
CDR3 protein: CASKRSQGSYTF

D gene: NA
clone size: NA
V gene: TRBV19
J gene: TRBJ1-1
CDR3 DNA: TGTGCCAGTAGTATTCGCGCTGAAGCTTTCTTT
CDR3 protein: CASSIRAEAFF

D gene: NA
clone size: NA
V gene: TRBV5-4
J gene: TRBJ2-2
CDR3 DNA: TGTGCCAGCAGCGCAGCGACAGGAGGCGCGGACACCGGGGAGCTGTTTTTT
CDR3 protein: CASSAATGGADTGELFF

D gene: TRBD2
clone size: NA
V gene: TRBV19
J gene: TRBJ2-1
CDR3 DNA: TGTGCCAGTAGTATGAGCGGGGGCTTGGAGGAGCAGTTCTTC
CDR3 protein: CASSMSGGLEEQFF

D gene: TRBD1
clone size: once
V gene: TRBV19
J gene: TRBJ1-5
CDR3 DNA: TGTGCCAGTTCCGGGACAGGGGTTCAGCCCCAGCATTTT
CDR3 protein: CASSGTGVQPQHF

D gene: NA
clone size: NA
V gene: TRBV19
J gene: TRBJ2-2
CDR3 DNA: TGTGCCAGTAGTCCTGTCTCGCGTAACACCGGGGAGCTGTTTTTT
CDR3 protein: CASSPVSRNTGELFF

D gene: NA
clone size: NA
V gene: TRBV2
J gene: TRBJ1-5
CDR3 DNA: TGTGCCAGCAGTTTCCAGGGGATGAATCAGCCCCAGCATTTT
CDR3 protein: CASSFQGMNQPQHF

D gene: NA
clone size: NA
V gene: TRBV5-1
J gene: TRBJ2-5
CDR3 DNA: TGCGCCAGCAGCTTGACGGTTCCGGGTCAAGAGACCCAGTACTTC
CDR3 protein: CASSLTVPGQETQYF

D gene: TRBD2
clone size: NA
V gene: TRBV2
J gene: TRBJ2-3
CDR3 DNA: TGTGCTTCCCAGAGAAGGGTGCTAGCGGGAAGCACAGATACGCAGTATTTT
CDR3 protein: CASQRRVLAGSTDTQYF

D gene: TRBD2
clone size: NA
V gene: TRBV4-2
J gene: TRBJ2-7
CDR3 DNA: TGTGCCAGCAGCCAAGAAGGGGGGCAGCCGGGACTAGCGGGAGTTCGGGTTCAGCAGTACTTC
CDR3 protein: CASSQEGGQPGLAGVRVQQYF

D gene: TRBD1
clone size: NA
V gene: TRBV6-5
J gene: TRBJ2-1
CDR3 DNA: TGTGCCAGCAGGACGCAGGGGGTCGCCTACAATGAGCAGTTCTTC
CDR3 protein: CASRTQGVAYNEQFF

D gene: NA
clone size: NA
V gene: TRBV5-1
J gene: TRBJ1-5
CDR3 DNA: TGCGCCAGCAGCCCGGGGGGGTGGAATCAGCCCCAGCATTTT
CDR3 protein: CASSPGGWNQPQHF

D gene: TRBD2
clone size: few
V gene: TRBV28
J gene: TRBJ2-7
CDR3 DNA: TGTGCCAGCAGCGTAGCGGGAGGATACGCGGTGCAGTACTTC
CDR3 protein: CASSVAGGYAVQYF

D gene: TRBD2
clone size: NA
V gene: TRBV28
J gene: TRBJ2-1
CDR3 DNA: TGTGCCAGCTACAATAGCGGGACTGACTTTGAGGAGCAGTTCTTC
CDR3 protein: CASYNSGTDFEEQFF

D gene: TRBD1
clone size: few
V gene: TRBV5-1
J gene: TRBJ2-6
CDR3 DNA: TGCGCCAGCAGCTCCGACAGGGAGTGGGGGGCCAACGTCCTGACTTTC
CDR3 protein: CASSSDREWGANVLTF

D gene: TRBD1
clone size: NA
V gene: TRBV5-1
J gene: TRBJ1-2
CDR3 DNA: TGCGCCAGCAGCGGCCCGGGACAGGCACCTAAGGGCTACACCTTC
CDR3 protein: CASSGPGQAPKGYTF

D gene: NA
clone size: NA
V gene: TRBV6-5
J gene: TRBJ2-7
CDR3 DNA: TGTGCCAGCAGTTACGCGGGACAGACCTACGAGCAGTACTTC
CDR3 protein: CASSYAGQTYEQYF

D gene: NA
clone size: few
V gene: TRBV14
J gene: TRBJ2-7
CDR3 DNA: TGTGCCAGCAGCCAAGATTATCCTATCTATGGCGGCACCTACGAGCAGTACTTC
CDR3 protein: CASSQDYPIYGGTYEQYF

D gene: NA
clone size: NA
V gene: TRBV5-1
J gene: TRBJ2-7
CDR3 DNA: TGCGCCAGCAGCTTGGGCGGTCGCAATTCCTACGAGCAGTACTTC
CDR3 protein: CASSLGGRNSYEQYF

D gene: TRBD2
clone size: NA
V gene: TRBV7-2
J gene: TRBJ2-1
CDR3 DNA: TGTGCCAGCAGTCGACTAGCGGGGCAAAATGAGCAGTTCTTC
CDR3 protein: CASSRLAGQNEQFF

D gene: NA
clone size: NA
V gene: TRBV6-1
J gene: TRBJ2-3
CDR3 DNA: TGTGCCAGCAGTGAAGACAGGGGCACAGATACGCAGTATTTT
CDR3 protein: CASSEDRGTDTQYF

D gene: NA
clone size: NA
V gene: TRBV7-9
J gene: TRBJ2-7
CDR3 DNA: TGTGCCAGCAGCCCAATGTCCGGGGGTCAAAGAGACTACGAGCAGTACTTC
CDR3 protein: CASSPMSGGQRDYEQYF

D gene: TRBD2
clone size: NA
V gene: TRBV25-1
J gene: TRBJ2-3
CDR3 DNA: TGTGCCAGCAGTGGTGATTCAGCGGGAGGCGCAGATACGCAGTATTTT
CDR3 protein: CASSGDSAGGADTQYF

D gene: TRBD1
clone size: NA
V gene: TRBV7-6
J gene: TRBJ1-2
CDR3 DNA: TGTGCCAGCAGCTTAACCGGGACAGGAAACTATGGCTACACCTTC
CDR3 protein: CASSLTGTGNYGYTF

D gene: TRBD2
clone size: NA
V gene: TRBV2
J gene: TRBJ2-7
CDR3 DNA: TGTGCCAGCTCTGAGCGGGAGATCCCGAGCTTC
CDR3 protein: CASSEREIPSF

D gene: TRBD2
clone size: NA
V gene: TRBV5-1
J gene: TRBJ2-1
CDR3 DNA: TGCGCCAGCAGCGAAATTAGCGGGAGCTCCTACAATGAGCAGTTCTTC
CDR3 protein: CASSEISGSSYNEQFF

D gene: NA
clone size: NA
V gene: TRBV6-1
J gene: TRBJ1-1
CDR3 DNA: TGTGCCAGCAGTCCCCGATGGGGCCAGGGGACTGAAGCTTTCTTT
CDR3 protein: CASSPRWGQGTEAFF

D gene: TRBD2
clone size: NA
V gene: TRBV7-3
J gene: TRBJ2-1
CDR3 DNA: TGTGCCAGCAGCCCTAGGACTAGCGGGCCGCCCTACAATGAGCAGTTCTTC
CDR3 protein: CASSPRTSGPPYNEQFF

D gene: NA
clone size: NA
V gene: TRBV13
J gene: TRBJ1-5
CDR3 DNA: TGTGCCAGCAGCCAAGGGGGGGGAAGTCAGCCCCAGCATTTT
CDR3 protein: CASSQGGGSQPQHF

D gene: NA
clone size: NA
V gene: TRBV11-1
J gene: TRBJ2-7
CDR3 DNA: TGTGCCAGCAGCGCGGGGAGCGGAACCTACGAGCAGTACTTC
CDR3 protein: CASSAGSGTYEQYF

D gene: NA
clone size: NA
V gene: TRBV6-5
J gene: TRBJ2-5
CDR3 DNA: TGTGCCAGCAGTTACTCAGGGGGGGGAAACCAAGAGACCCAGTACTTC
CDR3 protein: CASSYSGGGNQETQYF

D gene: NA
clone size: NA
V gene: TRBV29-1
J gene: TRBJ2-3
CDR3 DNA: TGCAGCGTTGAAGCGCGGGAAGGCACAGATACGCAGTATTTT
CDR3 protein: CSVEAREGTDTQYF

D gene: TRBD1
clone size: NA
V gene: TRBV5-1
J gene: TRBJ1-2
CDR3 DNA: TGCGCCAGCAGCCTCCTCACCGGGGACAGGGATCTCCGGTATGGCTACACCTTC
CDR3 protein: CASSLLTGDRDLRYGYTF

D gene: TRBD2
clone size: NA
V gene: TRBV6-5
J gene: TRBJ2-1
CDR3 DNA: TGTGCCAGCAGTTACTCGGGACTAGCGGGAGAGGGTGAGCAGTTCTTC
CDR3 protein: CASSYSGLAGEGEQFF

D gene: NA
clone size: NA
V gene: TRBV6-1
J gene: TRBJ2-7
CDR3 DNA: TGTGCCAGCAGTTTGCACAGCGGACCCTACGAGCAGTACTTC
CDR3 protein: CASSLHSGPYEQYF

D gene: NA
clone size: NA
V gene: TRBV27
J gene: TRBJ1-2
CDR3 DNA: TGTGCCAGCAGTTTAGCAGGGGTAGACTATGGCTACACCTTC
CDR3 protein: CASSLAGVDYGYTF

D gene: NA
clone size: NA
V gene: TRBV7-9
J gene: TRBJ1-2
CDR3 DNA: TGTGCCAGCAGCTCGACAGAGGACTATGGCTACACCTTC
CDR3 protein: CASSSTEDYGYTF

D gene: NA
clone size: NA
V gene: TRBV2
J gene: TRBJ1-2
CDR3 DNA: TGTGCCAGCATTTCCGGGGGGGGGAACTATGGCTACACCTTC
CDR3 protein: CASISGGGNYGYTF

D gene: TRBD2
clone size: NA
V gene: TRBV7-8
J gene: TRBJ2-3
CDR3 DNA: TGTGCCAGCAGCTTAGAGGTAGCGGGAGGAGGTACGCAGTATTTT
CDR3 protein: CASSLEVAGGGTQYF

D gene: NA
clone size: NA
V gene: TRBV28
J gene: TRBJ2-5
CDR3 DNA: TGTGCCAGCGAGGGATGGGAGACCCAGTACTTC
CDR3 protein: CASEGWETQYF

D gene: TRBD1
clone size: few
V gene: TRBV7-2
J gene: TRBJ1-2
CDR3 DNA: TGTGCCAGCAGCTTGGCAGGGGGCGCTTATGGCTACACCTTC
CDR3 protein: CASSLAGGAYGYTF

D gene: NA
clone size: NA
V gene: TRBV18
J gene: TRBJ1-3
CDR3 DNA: TGTGCCAGCTCACCGCGACACGACTACGGATCGGGAAACACCATATATTTT
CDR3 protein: CASSPRHDYGSGNTIYF

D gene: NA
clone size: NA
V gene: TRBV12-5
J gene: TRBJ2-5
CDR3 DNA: TGTGCTAGTGGTGTTATAGAGACCCAGTACTTC
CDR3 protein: CASGVIETQYF

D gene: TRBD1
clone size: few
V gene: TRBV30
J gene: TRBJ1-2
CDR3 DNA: TGTGCCTGGAGTCCCTCCGGGACAGCGGGCTATGGCTACACCTTC
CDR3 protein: CAWSPSGTAGYGYTF